A single sample is the source of the 23 T cell receptor beta chains below, sequenced in a study of post-analysis software for immune sequencing data. The antigens these receptors bind are not known. Whole-study results and caveats: TRBV segments more frequent in patients than in controls numbered roughly 5 and included TRBV5-6, TRBV5-1 and TRBV20-1.

Unique molecular identifiers were present in the TCR beta cDNA libraries. A single record per CDR3 protein comes from TCRdb applying MiXCR to the PCR reads. Of 750,000 to 950,000 distinct CDR3 sequences in the sample, about 50% were seen once. Sequencing was carried out using blood. These receptors all stem from a girl between 5 and 17 years old with multiple sclerosis.

This clonotype was found once. This chain uses TRBV12-5 with TRBJ2-6, with D perhaps assigned TRBD1 or TRBD2 (5 bases each). V gave up 2 bases and J gave up 4 bases, with 18 bases separating them. CDR1 and CDR2 from the germline V gene are LGHNT and FRNRAP. This CDR3 has 18 amino acids. CDR3 sequence: CASGLSPPGLAGANVLTF. The CDR3 nucleotides read TGTGCTAGTGGTTTGTCGCCACCGGGGCTGGCGGGGGCCAACGTCCTGACTTTC.

This clonotype has just a few counts. V and J are TRBV20-1 and TRBJ2-1; 7 bases fit TRBD2. V gave up 6 bases and J gave up 0 bases; unmatched junction bases: 11. Germline V CDR1 and CDR2: DFQATT, SNEGSKA (reference sequence). The CDR3 length is 16 residues. CDR3 bases: TGCAGTGCCCCGGGGGGTAGCGTTTACTCCTACAATGAGCAGTTCTTC. This sequence encodes CSAPGGSVYSYNEQFF.

The chain couples TRBV5-1 to TRBJ2-7; 11 bases align to TRBD1. Looked up from germline, CDR1 is SGHRS and CDR2 is YFSETQ. V trimming: 4 bases; J trimming: 4 bases; junction bases outside the gene matches: 10. The length of the CDR3 is 16 residues. The CDR3 coding sequence is TGCGCCAGCAGCCGTTCCCGGGACAGGGGGACTTACGAGCAGTACTTC. This codes for CASSRSRDRGTYEQYF. The whole variable domain, remainder taken from reference TRBV5-1 and TRBJ2-7, is KAGVTQTPRYLIKTRGQQVTLSCSPISGHRSVSWYQQTPGQGLQFLFEYFSETQRNKGNFPGRFSGRQFSNSRSEMNVSTLELGDSALYLCASSRSRDRGTYEQYFGPGTRLTVT.

This clonotype turned up a few times. This chain connects TRBV12-3 or TRBV12-4 to TRBJ2-5, with TRBD1 matching 8 bases. With V trimmed by 8 bases and J by 4 bases, 9 bases remained unmatched. The CDR3 consists of 14 residues. The CDR3 spells CASGHDRGVETQYF. DNA of the CDR3: TGTGCCAGCGGTCACGACAGGGGAGTAGAGACCCAGTACTTC.

This rearrangement joins TRBV20-1 to TRBJ1-1; D remains ambiguous. Germline CDR1 reads DFQATT; CDR2 reads SNEGSKA (reference sequence). The CDR3 consists of 13 residues. The germline V and J ends were trimmed by 2 bases and 1 base, with 8 bases remaining between them. DNA for the CDR3: TGCAGTGCTAGATCGGGCGAGAACACTGAAGCTTTCTTT. As protein: CSARSGENTEAFF.

This clonotype was counted a few times. The genes are TRBV5-1 and TRBJ2-1; 11 bases line up with TRBD2. The CDR3 is made up of 19 amino acids. Germline V gives CDR1 SGHRS, CDR2 YFSETQ. Trimming at V came to 4 bases and at J to 0 bases, leaving 12 bases not matched to a gene. The CDR3 DNA reads TGCGCCAGCAGCAGGCTAGCGGGAGGAACCGTCCTCTCCTACAATGAGCAGTTCTTC. It yields the protein CASSRLAGGTVLSYNEQFF. The full variable domain, rest sourced from reference TRBV5-1 and TRBJ2-1, is KAGVTQTPRYLIKTRGQQVTLSCSPISGHRSVSWYQQTPGQGLQFLFEYFSETQRNKGNFPGRFSGRQFSNSRSEMNVSTLELGDSALYLCASSRLAGGTVLSYNEQFFGPGTRLTVL.

The chain is built from TRBV2 and TRBJ2-7; D is ambiguous. V lost 3 bases to trimming and J lost 1 base, with 19 bases between them. The CDR3 is 17 residues long. Germline values: CDR1 SNHLY, CDR2 FYNNEI. The CDR3 coding sequence is TGTGCCAGCAGTGAGGCACTTTTCCGGACGGATTCCTACGAGCAGTACTTC. Protein product: CASSEALFRTDSYEQYF.

J is TRBJ2-1 and V is TRBV9, with D possibly being TRBD2 (6 bases). In germline, CDR1 is SGDLS, CDR2 YYNGEE. V gave up 0 bases and J gave up 12 bases, with 16 bases separating them. This CDR3 region has 14 residues. The CDR3 here is CASSVAGAEYTQFF. DNA of the CDR3: TGTGCCAGCAGCGTAGCGGGAGCCGAATATACGCAGTTCTTC.

The CDR3 coding sequence is TGTGCCAGCAGCCGGGACAGGGTTTCCTACGAGCAGTACTTC. Translating gives CASSRDRVSYEQYF. The chain recombines TRBV12-3 or TRBV12-4 with TRBJ2-7; TRBD1 matches 9 bases. The junction had 4 bases not matched to a gene; V was cut back by 6 bases and J by 1 base. The CDR3 has 14 amino acids.

This clonotype appeared a few times. V usage is TRBV27 and J usage is TRBJ2-3; the D gene could be TRBD1 or TRBD2 (5 bases each). V gave up 6 bases and J gave up 4 bases, with 17 bases separating them. This CDR3 is 15 amino acids long. The germline V gene has CDR1 MNHEY and CDR2 SMNVEV (reference sequence). In DNA, the CDR3 is TGTGCCAGCAGCTGGGGGACCAGCTCACCAGATACGCAGTATTTT. Its translation is CASSWGTSSPDTQYF.

This clonotype showed up just a few times. The chain employs TRBV6-5 and TRBJ2-1; 11 positions match TRBD2. Germline V lookup: CDR1 MNHEY, CDR2 SVGAGI. The CDR3 covers 15 residues. The trim removed 6 bases at V and 6 bases at J, leaving 7 bases unmatched. For the CDR3, the DNA is TGTGCCAGCAGCAGGGGACTAGCGGCTCTCAATGAGCAGTTCTTC. Its translation: CASSRGLAALNEQFF.

CDR3 protein: CASSSDGRNYEQYF. CDR3 DNA: TGCGCCAGCAGCTCGGATGGGCGGAACTACGAGCAGTACTTC. This chain links TRBV5-1 with TRBJ2-7; D gene ambiguous. The germline V and J ends were trimmed by 3 bases and 3 bases, with 13 bases remaining between them. The CDR3 is 14 amino acids. From germline, CDR1 is SGHRS and CDR2 YFSETQ.

This clonotype was counted a single time. The chain recombines TRBV5-1 with TRBJ2-3; the match to TRBD1 covers 8 bases. Germline values: CDR1 SGHRS, CDR2 YFSETQ. This CDR3 has 16 residues. V was pared by 0 bases and J by 1 base, with 4 bases of the junction left unmatched. The CDR3 DNA reads as TGCGCCAGCAGCTTGGACGACAGGGGCGGCACAGATACGCAGTATTTT. Translating gives CASSLDDRGGTDTQYF.

This clonotype was picked up a small number of times. The V call is TRBV20-1, the J call TRBJ2-1; tentative D call: TRBD1 (5 bases). The V gene lost 2 bases and the J gene lost 6 bases, with 11 bases spanning the gap. CDR1 and CDR2 from the germline V gene are DFQATT and SNEGSKA (reference sequence). This CDR3 spans 13 amino acids. CDR3 in DNA: TGCAGTGCTAGACTACCCCAGGGCAATGAGCAGTTCTTC. It yields the protein CSARLPQGNEQFF.

V and J are TRBV29-1 and TRBJ1-2; TRBD1 matches 7 bases. Unmatched junction bases numbered 6, after V lost 7 bases and J lost 4 bases. This CDR3 has 12 residues. CDR1 is SQVTM, CDR2 ANQGSEA, per germline. For the CDR3, the DNA is TGCAGCGGGACCTCAGGGGGCTATGGCTACACCTTC. Amino acids: CSGTSGGYGYTF.

The genes are TRBV29-1 and TRBJ2-1, with D perhaps TRBD1 or TRBD2 (5 bases each). The CDR3 is 15 amino acids. V lost 7 bases to trimming and J lost 2 bases, with 18 bases between them. The germline V gene encodes CDR1 SQVTM and CDR2 ANQGSEA. CDR3: CSDTAGTFPYNEQFF. As DNA, the CDR3 is TGCAGCGACACCGCCGGGACGTTCCCCTACAATGAGCAGTTCTTC.

The chain uses TRBV6-5 and TRBJ2-7; D is perhaps TRBD2 (6 bases). Germline-derived CDR1 and CDR2 are MNHEY and SVGAGI. Trimming pared 6 bases from V and 6 bases from J, leaving 15 bases between. The CDR3 runs to 13 residues. Here the CDR3 DNA reads TGTGCCAGCAGGTCCGGGACTTATGGCGAGCAGTACTTC. It specifies CASRSGTYGEQYF.

V usage is TRBV20-1 and J usage is TRBJ2-1; 8 positions match TRBD2. The V and J ends lost 3 bases and 0 bases, in that order; junction bases with no gene match: 7. Germline CDR1 is DFQATT and CDR2 is SNEGSKA (reference sequence). The CDR3 sequence is 16 residues long. CDR3 protein: CSASSRGGRSYNEQFF. The CDR3, as DNA: TGCAGTGCTAGCTCTCGCGGGGGGCGCTCCTACAATGAGCAGTTCTTC.

This clonotype was counted only a few times. The rearrangement links TRBV27 to TRBJ2-4, with 14 bases aligning to TRBD2. The CDR3 runs to 17 residues. Germline V gives CDR1 MNHEY, CDR2 SMNVEV (reference sequence). V shed 5 bases and J 5 bases; nucleotides not matched to a gene: 8. The CDR3 here is CASSPRTSGGRQNIQYF. CDR3 nucleotide sequence: TGTGCCAGCAGTCCCCGGACTAGCGGGGGGAGGCAAAACATTCAGTACTTC.

The chain links TRBV10-3 to TRBJ2-1, with 7 bases that match TRBD1. The length of the CDR3 is 18 residues. After removal of 3 bases from V and 6 bases from J, the junction contained 17 bases not matched to a gene. Per germline, CDR1 ENHRY and CDR2 SYGVKD. CDR3 DNA sequence: TGTGCCATCAGTGAACCAGGGACAGTTCCCTTAACCCCCAATGAGCAGTTCTTC. Protein sequence: CAISEPGTVPLTPNEQFF.

This chain joins TRBV6-5 and TRBJ2-7; D unresolved. The CDR3 has 16 amino acids. The germline V gene encodes CDR1 MNHEY and CDR2 SVGAGI. Trimming pared 2 bases from V and 2 bases from J, leaving 16 bases between. CDR3 sequence: CASSYDWSSSAYEQYF. The CDR3 DNA follows: TGTGCCAGCAGTTACGACTGGTCCTCGAGTGCCTACGAGCAGTACTTC.

The J gene is TRBJ2-4, the V gene TRBV7-2; D may be TRBD1 or TRBD2 (6 bases each). The DNA matches TRBJ2-7 better at its end, which makes the J call doubtful. CDR1 is SGHTA and CDR2 is FQGNSA in the germline V gene. This CDR3 contains 16 residues. CDR3 sequence reads: CASSSGTQGLGGEQYF. Here the CDR3 DNA reads TGTGCCAGCAGCTCCGGAACACAGGGTTTGGGGGGCGAGCAGTACTTC.

This rearrangement joins TRBV5-4 to TRBJ1-4; the match to TRBD1 covers 9 bases. Germline assignment: CDR1 SGHNT and CDR2 YYREEE (reference sequence). V lost 5 bases to trimming and J lost 7 bases; unmatched junction nucleotides: 9. The CDR3 is made up of 15 amino acids. The CDR3 is CASSYKQGAGEKLFF. The CDR3 bases are TGTGCCAGCAGTTATAAACAGGGGGCGGGTGAAAAACTGTTTTTT.